This T cell receptor beta chain was captured in a study of cytomegalovirus exposure and HLA in healthy donors. Study-wide points: The study flagged some 180 TCR beta chains as cytomegalovirus-associated. Testing in vitro showed three CMV-associated chains specific for CMV antigens.

Turning to this clone: No antigen is known for it.

The CDR3 has 15 residues. V gave up 0 bases and J gave up 4 bases, with 13 bases separating them. Germline CDR1 and CDR2: SGHRS and YFSETQ. Produced via immunoSEQ multiplex PCR; TCRdb's table is partial and in-frame only. The data hold about 150,000 clones, with 86% observed a single time. This rearrangement joins TRBV5-1 to TRBJ1-2; possibly TRBD1 for D (6 bases). Sequenced input: PBMCs. The sequence was collected from a man aged 18 to 29 in good health and CMV-seropositive. CDR3 nucleotides: TGCGCCAGCAGCTTGGGGGCCGGACAGCCCTATGGCTACACCTTC. It is translated as CASSLGAGQPYGYTF.